These T cell receptor beta chains were read from a single sample in a study of OX40 agonist ivuxolimab in advanced cancers. Measured with immunoSEQ multiplex PCR; TCRdb has only the in-frame clones, and not every one. The repertoire has 66,000 or so clones, 70% to 80% of them found once; the top ten carry over 1.5%. Sequencing was performed on CD4+ or CD8+ T cells sorted from blood, taken in a trial of the OX40 agonist ivuxolimab. The receptors come from an adult with an advanced solid tumor such as melanoma, head and neck, liver or kidney cancer. Each CDR3 is given without its conserved first and last residue.

V gene | CDR3 protein
TRBV5-1 | ASSWDRDFGEQF
TRBV15 | ATSSPWGQSGLAGIDTQY
TRBV7-9 | ASSLARDGYT
TRBV6-6 | ASSYDRGTGQPQH
TRBV7-6 | ASSLAFGAGQPQH
TRBV4-2 | ASSQRGSGANVLT
TRBV5-4 | ASSLGGTSGTYEQY
TRBV6-5 | ASSYAGDGYT
TRBV7-9 | ASSRVGGILNTGELF
TRBV30 | AWRGQGANEQY
TRBV5-6 | ASSEVGTNTGELF
TRBV6-1 | ASGRQPPADGYT
TRBV19 | ASSIVGGPFYEQY
TRBV7-8 | ASSFGSSDTQY
TRBV15 | ATSRELLARGTNEQF
TRBV7-9 | ASSPRTGEYEQY
TRBV6-5 | ASSYSLGSYGYT
TRBV18 | ASSEDRQSSYNEQF
TRBV11-2 | ASSASSYEQY
TRBV5-4 | ASSFKGKPNYGYT
TRBV19 | ASSLLPGQPNANYGYT
TRBV7-9 | ASSSVGQGLAF
TRBV19 | ASSMSGQGDTGELF
TRBV11-2 | ASSLDLRAPAKSYNEQF
TRBV7-6 | ASSWAGNQPQH
TRBV11-3 | ASSLGVVGQF
TRBV9 | ASSEEANTEAF
TRBV11-1 | ASSLQEANSPLH
TRBV30 | AWSRGTGARSSRATNYGYT
TRBV6-6 | ASSYPRGENTEAF